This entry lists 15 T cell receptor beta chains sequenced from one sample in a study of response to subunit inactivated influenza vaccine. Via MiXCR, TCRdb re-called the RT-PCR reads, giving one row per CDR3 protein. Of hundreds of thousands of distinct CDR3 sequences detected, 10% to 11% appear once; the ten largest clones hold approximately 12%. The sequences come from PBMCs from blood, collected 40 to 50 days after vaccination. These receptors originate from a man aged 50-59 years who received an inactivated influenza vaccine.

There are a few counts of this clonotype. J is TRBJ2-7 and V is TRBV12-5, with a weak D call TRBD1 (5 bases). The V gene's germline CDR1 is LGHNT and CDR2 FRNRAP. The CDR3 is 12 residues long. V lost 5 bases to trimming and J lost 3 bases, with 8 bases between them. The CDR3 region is CASGPGFYEQYF. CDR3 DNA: TGTGCTAGTGGTCCAGGGTTCTACGAGCAGTACTTC.

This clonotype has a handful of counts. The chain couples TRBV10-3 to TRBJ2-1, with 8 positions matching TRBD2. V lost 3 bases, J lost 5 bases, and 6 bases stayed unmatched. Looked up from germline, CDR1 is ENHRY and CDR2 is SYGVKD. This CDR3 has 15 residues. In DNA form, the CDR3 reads TGTGCCATCAGTGACGAGCGGGAGACAAACAATGAGCAGTTCTTC. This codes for CAISDERETNNEQFF.

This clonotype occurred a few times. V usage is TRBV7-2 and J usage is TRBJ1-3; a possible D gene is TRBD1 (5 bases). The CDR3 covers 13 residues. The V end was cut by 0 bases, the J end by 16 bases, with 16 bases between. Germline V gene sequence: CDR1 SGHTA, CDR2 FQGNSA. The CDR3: CASSLAQGPESYF. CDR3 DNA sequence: TGTGCCAGCAGCTTAGCGCAGGGTCCGGAGTCTTATTTT.

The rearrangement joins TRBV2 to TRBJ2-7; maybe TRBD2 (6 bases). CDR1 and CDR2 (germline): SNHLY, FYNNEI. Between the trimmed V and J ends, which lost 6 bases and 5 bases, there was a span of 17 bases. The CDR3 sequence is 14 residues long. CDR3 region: CASRAARLDHEQYF. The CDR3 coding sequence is TGTGCCAGCAGGGCTGCTCGACTAGACCACGAGCAGTACTTC.

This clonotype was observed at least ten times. This CDR3 is CASSFLIDSGNTIYF. The CDR3 DNA follows: TGTGCCAGCAGTTTCCTCATTGACTCTGGAAACACCATATATTTT. The genes are TRBV12-3 or TRBV12-4 and TRBJ1-3; D gene unclear. This CDR3 comprises 15 residues. Trimming shortened V by 3 bases and J by 0 bases, and 9 bases separated the two germline ends.

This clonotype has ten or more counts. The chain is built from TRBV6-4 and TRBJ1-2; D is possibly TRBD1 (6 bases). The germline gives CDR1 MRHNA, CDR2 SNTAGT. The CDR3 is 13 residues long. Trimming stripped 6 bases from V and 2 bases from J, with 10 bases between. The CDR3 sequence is CASSPGQNYGYTF. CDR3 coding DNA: TGTGCCAGCAGCCCGGGACAAAACTATGGCTACACCTTC.

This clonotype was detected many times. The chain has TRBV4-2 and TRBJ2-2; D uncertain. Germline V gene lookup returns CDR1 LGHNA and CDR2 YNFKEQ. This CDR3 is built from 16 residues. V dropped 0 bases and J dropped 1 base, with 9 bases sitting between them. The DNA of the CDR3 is TGTGCCAGCAGCCAAGAAGTGGCAGGGAACACCGGGGAGCTGTTTTTT. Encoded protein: CASSQEVAGNTGELFF.

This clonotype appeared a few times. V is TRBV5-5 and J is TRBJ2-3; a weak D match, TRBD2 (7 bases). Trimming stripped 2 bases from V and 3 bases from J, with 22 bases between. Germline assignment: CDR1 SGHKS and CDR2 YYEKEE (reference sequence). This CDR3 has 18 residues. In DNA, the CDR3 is TGTGCCAGCAGCTTTTCAGCGGAGGGGGGGGCTCCGACAGATACGCAGTATTTT. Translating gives CASSFSAEGGAPTDTQYF.

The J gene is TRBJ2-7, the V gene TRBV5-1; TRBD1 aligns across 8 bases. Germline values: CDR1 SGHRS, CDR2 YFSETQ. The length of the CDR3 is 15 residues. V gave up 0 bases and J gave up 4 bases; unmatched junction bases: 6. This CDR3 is CASSLGVTGVYEQYF. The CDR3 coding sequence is TGCGCCAGCAGCTTGGGCGTGACAGGGGTTTACGAGCAGTACTTC.

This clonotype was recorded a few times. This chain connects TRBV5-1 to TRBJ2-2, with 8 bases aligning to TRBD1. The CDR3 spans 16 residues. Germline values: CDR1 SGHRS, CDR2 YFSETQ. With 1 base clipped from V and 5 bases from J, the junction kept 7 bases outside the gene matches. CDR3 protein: CASSLPETGVTGELFF. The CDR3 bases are TGCGCCAGCAGCTTGCCGGAGACAGGGGTGACCGGGGAGCTGTTTTTT.

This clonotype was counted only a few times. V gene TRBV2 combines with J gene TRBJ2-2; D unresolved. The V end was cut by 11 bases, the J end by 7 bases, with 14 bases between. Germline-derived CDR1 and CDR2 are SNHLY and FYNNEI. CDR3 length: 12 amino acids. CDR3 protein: CAGDNYNGELFF. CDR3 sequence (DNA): TGTGCCGGCGACAATTACAACGGGGAGCTGTTTTTT.

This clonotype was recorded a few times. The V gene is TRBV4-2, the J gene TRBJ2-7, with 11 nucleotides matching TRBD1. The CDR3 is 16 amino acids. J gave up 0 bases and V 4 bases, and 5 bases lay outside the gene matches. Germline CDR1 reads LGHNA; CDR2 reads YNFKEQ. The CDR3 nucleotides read TGTGCCAGCAGCCGCCGCGGGACAGGGGGCTCCTACGAGCAGTACTTC. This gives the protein CASSRRGTGGSYEQYF.

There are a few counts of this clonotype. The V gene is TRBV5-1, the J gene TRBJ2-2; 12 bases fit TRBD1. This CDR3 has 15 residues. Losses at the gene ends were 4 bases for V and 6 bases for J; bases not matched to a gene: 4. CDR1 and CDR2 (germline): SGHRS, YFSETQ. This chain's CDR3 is CASSTGTGGSGELFF. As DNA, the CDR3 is TGCGCCAGCAGCACCGGGACAGGGGGCTCCGGGGAGCTGTTTTTT.

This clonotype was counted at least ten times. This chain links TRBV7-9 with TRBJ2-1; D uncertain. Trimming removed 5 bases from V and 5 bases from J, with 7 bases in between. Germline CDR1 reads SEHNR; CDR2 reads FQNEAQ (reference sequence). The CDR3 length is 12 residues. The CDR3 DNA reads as TGTGCCAGCAGCCCCGGAAACAATGAGCAGTTCTTC. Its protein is CASSPGNNEQFF.

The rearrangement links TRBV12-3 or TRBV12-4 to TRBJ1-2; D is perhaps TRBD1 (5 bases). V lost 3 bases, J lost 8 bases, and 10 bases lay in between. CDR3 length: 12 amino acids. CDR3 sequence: CASSLGVVGYTF. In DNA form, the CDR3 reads TGTGCCAGCAGTTTGGGGGTGGTGGGCTACACCTTC.